The 5 T cell receptor beta chains below come from one sample, sequenced in a study of cytomegalovirus exposure and HLA in healthy donors (dated 2017 in TCRdb). Receptor amplification or capture employed the immunoSEQ multiplex PCR assay. Here the immuneACCESS table is served through TCRdb, limited to in-frame sequences with V and J called. Missing clones are a known gap in these copies; in checked studies unresolved V genes cover under half, and the rest lacks a known reason. The table for this sample lists roughly 90,000 clones; roughly 85% of them were counted only once. Jointly, the top ten make up roughly 20% of the sample. Sample: PBMCs. The receptors derive from a man aged 18 to 29 in good health and CMV-seropositive.

The chain has TRBV4-1 and TRBJ2-7; a weak D match, TRBD1 (6 bases). Germline assignment: CDR1 MGHRA and CDR2 YSYEKL. Deletions cut 3 bases from V and 2 bases from J, with 17 bases between. The CDR3 covers 16 residues. The CDR3 reads CASSHPQKDSPYEQYF. The CDR3 region has the DNA TGCGCCAGCAGCCATCCCCAAAAGGACAGCCCCTACGAGCAGTACTTC.

This sequence joins TRBV29-1 and TRBJ1-1, with D possibly TRBD1 on 6 matching bases. Trimming took 6 bases from V and 1 from J, leaving 6 bases between them. Looked up from germline, CDR1 is SQVTM and CDR2 is ANQGSEA. The CDR3 consists of 11 residues. For the CDR3, the DNA is TGCAGCGTCAGGGGGAACACTGAAGCTTTCTTT. Translated: CSVRGNTEAFF.

The chain employs TRBV10-3 and TRBJ2-2, with TRBD2 matching 7 bases. Trimming cost V 10 bases and J 5 bases; bases outside gene matches: 10. This CDR3 has 14 amino acids. CDR1 ENHRY and CDR2 SYGVKD come from the germline V gene. The DNA for the CDR3 is TGTGCCACCCTCGGACTAGGCGAGACCGGGGAGCTGTTTTTT. Its protein is CATLGLGETGELFF.

This clone was observed once. The V gene is TRBV5-1, the J gene TRBJ1-1; tentative D call: TRBD1 (6 bases). V was shortened by 4 bases and J by 0 bases, with 22 bases between the two germline ends. The CDR3 spans 18 residues. Germline V gives CDR1 SGHRS, CDR2 YFSETQ. The CDR3 spells CASSPRPDYTGLNTEAFF. The DNA of the CDR3 is TGCGCCAGCAGCCCCCGACCCGATTACACAGGGCTGAACACTGAAGCTTTCTTT.

The genes are TRBV4-1 and TRBJ2-1; D is possibly TRBD2 (5 bases). The CDR3 sequence is 18 residues long. V shed 0 bases and J shed 0 bases, with 15 bases lying between them. CDR1 and CDR2 (germline): MGHRA, YSYEKL. CDR3 coding DNA: TGCGCCAGCAGCCAAGATCTGGGGAGAAGATCCTCCTACAATGAGCAGTTCTTC. Translated, it gives CASSQDLGRRSSYNEQFF.